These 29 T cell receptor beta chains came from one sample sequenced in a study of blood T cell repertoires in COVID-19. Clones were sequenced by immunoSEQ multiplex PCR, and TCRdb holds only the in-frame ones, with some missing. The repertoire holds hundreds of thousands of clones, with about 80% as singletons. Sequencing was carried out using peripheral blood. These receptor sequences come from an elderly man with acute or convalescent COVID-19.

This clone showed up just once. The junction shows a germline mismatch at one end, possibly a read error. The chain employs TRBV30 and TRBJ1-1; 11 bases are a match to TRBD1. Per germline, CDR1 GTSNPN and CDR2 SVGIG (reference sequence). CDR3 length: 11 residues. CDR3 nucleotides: TGTGCCTGGATCAAACCGGGACAGGGGGTGTGG. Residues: CAWIKPGQGVW.

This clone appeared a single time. The CDR3 protein is CASSADGAALGNTIYF. The DNA for the CDR3 is TGTGCCAGCAGCGCGGATGGAGCCGCCCTGGGAAACACCATATATTTT. The chain employs TRBV9 and TRBJ1-3; unclear D gene. Deletions cut 3 bases from V and 4 bases from J, with 17 bases between. Germline loops: CDR1 SGDLS, CDR2 YYNGEE. The CDR3 runs to 16 residues.

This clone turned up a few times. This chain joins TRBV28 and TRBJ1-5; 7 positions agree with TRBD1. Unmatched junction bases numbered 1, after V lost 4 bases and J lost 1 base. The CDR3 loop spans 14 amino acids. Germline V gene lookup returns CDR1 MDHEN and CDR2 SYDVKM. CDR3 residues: CASSWGQSNQPQHF. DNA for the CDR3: TGTGCCAGCAGTTGGGGACAGAGCAATCAGCCCCAGCATTTT. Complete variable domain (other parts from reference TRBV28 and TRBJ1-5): DVKVTQSSRYLVKRTGEKVFLECVQDMDHENMFWYRQDPGLGLRLIYFSYDVKMKEKGDIPEGYSVSREKKERFSLILESASTNQTSMYLCASSWGQSNQPQHFGDGTRLSIL.

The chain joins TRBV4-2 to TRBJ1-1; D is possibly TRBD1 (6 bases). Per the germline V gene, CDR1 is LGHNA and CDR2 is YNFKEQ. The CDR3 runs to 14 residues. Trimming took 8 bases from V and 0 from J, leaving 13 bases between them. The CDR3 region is CASGKTGMNTEAFF. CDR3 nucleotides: TGTGCCAGCGGGAAGACAGGAATGAACACTGAAGCTTTCTTT.

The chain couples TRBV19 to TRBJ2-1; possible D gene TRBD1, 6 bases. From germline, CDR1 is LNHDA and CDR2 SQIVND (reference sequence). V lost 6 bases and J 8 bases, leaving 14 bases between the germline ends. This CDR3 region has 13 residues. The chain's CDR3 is CASSIYRDDEQFF. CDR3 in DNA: TGTGCCAGTAGCATATACAGGGACGATGAGCAGTTCTTC.

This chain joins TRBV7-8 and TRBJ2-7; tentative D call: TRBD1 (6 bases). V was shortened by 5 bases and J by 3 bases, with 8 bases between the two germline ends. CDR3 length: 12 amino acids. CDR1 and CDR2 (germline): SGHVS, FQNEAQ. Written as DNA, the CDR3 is TGTGCCAGCAGCAGACAGGACTACGAGCAGTACTTC. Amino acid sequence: CASSRQDYEQYF.

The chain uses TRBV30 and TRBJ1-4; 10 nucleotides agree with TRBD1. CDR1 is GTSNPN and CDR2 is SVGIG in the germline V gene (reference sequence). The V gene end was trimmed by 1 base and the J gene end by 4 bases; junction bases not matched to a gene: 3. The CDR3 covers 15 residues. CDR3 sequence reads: CAWSAGQGYNEKLFF. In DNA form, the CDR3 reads TGTGCCTGGAGTGCGGGACAGGGGTATAATGAAAAACTGTTTTTT.

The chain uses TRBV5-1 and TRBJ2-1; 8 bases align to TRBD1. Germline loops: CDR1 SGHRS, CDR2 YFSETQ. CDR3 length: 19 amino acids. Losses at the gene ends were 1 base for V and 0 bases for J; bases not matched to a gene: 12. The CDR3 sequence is CASSLTAGGLQSSYNEQFF. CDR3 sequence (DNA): TGCGCCAGCAGCTTGACTGCAGGGGGCTTACAAAGCTCCTACAATGAGCAGTTCTTC.

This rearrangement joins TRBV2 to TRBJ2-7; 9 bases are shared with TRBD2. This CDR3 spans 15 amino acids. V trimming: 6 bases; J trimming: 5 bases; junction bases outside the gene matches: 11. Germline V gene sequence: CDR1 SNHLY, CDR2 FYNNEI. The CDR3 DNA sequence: TGTGCCAGCAGCGCCATGGGCGGGGGGGCCGACGAGCAGTACTTC. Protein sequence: CASSAMGGGADEQYF.

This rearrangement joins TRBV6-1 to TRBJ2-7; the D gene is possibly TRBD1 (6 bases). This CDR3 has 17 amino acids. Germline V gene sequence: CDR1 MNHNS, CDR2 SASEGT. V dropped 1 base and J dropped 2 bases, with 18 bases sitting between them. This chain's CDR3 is CASSEEVWGRGTYEQYF. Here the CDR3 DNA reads TGTGCCAGCAGTGAAGAAGTGTGGGGCAGGGGAACCTACGAGCAGTACTTC.

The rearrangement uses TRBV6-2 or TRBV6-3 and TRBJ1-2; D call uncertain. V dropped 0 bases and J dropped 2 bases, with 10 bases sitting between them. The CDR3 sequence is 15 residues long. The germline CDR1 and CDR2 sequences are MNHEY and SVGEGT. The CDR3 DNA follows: TGTGCCAGCAGTTACTCGAAAAACACCAACTATGGCTACACCTTC. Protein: CASSYSKNTNYGYTF.

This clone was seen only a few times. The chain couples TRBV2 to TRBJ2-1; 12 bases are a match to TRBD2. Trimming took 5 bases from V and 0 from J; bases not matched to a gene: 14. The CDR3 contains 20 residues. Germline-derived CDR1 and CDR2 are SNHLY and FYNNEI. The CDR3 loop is CASSSSGRAPVRSSYNEQFF. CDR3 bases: TGTGCCAGCAGTTCTAGCGGGAGGGCCCCCGTTCGCTCCTCCTACAATGAGCAGTTCTTC.

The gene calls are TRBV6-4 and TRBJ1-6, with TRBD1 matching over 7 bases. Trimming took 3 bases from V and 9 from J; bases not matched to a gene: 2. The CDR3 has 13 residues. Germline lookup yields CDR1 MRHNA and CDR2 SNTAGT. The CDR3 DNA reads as TGTGCCAGCAGTGAAGACAGGGCTTCACCCCTCCACTTT. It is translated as CASSEDRASPLHF.

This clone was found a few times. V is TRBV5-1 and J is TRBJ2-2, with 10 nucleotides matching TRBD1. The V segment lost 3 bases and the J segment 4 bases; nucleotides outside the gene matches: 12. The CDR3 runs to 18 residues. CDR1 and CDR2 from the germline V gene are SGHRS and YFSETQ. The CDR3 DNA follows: TGCGCCAGCAGCTCAGACAGGGGGCCGAGAATATTCACCGGGGAGCTGTTTTTT. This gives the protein CASSSDRGPRIFTGELFF.

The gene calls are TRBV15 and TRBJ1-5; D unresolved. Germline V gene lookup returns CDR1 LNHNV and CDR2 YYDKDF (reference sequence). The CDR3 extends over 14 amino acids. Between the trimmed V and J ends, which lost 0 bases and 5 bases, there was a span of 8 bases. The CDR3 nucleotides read TGTGCCACCAGCAGAGATAGAGGCGATCAGCCCCAGCATTTT. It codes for CATSRDRGDQPQHF.

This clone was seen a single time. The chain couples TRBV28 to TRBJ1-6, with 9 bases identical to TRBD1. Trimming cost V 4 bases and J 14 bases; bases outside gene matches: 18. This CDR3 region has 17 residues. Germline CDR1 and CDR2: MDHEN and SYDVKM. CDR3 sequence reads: CASSSSRATGGGLTLHF. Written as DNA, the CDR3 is TGTGCCAGCAGTTCCTCCCGCGCGACAGGGGGAGGTTTGACCCTCCACTTT. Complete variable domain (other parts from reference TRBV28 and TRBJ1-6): DVKVTQSSRYLVKRTGEKVFLECVQDMDHENMFWYRQDPGLGLRLIYFSYDVKMKEKGDIPEGYSVSREKKERFSLILESASTNQTSMYLCASSSSRATGGGLTLHFGNGTRLTVT.

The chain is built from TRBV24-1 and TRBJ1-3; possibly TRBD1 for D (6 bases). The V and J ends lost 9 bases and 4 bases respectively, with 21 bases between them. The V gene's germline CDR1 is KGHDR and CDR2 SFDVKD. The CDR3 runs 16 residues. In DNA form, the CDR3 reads TGTGCCACCTCCCACCCAGGGAGGGGGTCCGGAAACACCATATATTTT. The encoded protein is CATSHPGRGSGNTIYF.

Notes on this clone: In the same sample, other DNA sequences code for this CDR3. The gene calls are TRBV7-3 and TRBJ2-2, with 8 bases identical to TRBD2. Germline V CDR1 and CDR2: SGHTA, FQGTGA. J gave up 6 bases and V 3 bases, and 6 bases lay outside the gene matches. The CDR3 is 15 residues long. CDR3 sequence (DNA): TGTGCCAGCAGCTTCGGGACTAGTGGTTCCGGGGAGCTGTTTTTT. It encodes CASSFGTSGSGELFF.

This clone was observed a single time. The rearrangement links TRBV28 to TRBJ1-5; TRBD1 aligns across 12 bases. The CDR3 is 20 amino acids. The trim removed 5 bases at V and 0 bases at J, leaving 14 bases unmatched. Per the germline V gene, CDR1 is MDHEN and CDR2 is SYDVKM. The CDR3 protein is CASSPSLEGQGAVSNQPQHF. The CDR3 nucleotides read TGTGCCAGCAGTCCGAGTTTGGAGGGACAGGGGGCGGTTAGCAATCAGCCCCAGCATTTT.

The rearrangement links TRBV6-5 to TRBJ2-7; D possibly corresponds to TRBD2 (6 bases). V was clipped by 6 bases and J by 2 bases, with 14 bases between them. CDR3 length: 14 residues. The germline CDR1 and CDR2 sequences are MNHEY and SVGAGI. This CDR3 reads CASRTEWGAYEQYF. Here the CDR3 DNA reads TGTGCCAGCAGGACCGAATGGGGGGCCTACGAGCAGTACTTC.

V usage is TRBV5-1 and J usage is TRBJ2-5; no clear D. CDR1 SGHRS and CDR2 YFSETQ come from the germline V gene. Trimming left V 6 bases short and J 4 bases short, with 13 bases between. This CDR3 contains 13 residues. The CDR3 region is CASIGTHGETQYF. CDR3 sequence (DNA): TGCGCCAGCATCGGTACCCATGGAGAGACCCAGTACTTC.

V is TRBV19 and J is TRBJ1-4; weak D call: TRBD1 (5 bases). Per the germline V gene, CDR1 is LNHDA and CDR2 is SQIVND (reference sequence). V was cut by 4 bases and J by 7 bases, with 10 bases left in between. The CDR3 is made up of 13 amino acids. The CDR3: CASSTGLVEKLFF. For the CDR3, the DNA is TGTGCCAGTAGTACAGGGCTGGTTGAAAAACTGTTTTTT.

The CDR3 here is CASRPRDRAVYEQYF. CDR3 nucleotide sequence: TGTGCCAGCAGACCCCGGGACAGGGCTGTCTACGAGCAGTACTTC. This rearrangement joins TRBV27 to TRBJ2-7; 9 bases are shared with TRBD1. Germline values: CDR1 MNHEY, CDR2 SMNVEV (reference sequence). The CDR3 has 15 residues. The ends lost 6 bases at V and 3 bases at J; junction bases unmatched: 9.

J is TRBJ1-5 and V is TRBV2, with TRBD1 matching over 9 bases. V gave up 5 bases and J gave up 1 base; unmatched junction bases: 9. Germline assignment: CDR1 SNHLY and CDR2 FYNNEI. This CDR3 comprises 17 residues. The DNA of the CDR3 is TGTGCCAGCAGTCCCGGACAGGGGATATCGAGCAATCAGCCCCAGCATTTT. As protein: CASSPGQGISSNQPQHF.

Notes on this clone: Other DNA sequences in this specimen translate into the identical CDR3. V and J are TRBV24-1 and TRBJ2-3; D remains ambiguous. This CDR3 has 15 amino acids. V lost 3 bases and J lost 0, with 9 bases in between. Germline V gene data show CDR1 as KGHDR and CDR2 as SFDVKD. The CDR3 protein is CATSDPARSTDTQYF. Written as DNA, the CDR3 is TGTGCCACCAGTGATCCGGCTAGGAGCACAGATACGCAGTATTTT.

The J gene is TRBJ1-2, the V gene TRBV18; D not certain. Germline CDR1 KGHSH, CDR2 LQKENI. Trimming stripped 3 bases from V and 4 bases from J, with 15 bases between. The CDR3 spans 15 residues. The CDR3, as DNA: TGTGCCAGCTCACCCCCGGGTCATGAGGGCTATGGCTACACCTTC. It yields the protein CASSPPGHEGYGYTF. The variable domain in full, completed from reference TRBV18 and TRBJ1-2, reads NAGVMQNPRHLVRRRGQEARLRCSPMKGHSHVYWYRQLPEEGLKFMVYLQKENIIDESGMPKERFSAEFPKEGPSILRIQQVVRGDSAAYFCASSPPGHEGYGYTFGSGTRLTVV.

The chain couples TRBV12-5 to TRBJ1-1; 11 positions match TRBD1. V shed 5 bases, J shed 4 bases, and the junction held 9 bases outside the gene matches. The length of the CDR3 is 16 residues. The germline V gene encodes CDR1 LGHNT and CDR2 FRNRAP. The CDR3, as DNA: TGTGCTAGTGGTGCCGGACAGGGGGCTCTCGGCACTGAAGCTTTCTTT. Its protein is CASGAGQGALGTEAFF.

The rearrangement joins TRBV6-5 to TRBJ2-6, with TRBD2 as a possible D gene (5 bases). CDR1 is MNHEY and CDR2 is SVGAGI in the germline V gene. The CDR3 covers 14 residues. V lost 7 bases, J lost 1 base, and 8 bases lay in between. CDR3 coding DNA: TGTGCCAGCAATCGAGGGTCTGGGGCCAACGTCCTGACTTTC. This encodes CASNRGSGANVLTF.

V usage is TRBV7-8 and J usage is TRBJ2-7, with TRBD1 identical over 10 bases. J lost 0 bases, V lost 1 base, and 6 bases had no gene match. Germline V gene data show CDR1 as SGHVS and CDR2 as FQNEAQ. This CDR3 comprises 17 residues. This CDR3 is CASSLGQGAPSSYEQYF. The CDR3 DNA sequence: TGTGCCAGCAGCTTAGGACAGGGGGCCCCTAGCTCCTACGAGCAGTACTTC.